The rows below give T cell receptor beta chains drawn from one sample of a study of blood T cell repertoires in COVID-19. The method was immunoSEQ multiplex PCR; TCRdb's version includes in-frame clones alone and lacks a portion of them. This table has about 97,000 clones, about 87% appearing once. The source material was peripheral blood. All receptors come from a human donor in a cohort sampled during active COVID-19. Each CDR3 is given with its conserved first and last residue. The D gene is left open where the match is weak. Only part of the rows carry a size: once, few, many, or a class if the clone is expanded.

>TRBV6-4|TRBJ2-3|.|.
CASSDRGGDTQYF
TGTGCCAGCAGTGACAGGGGTGGCGATACGCAGTATTTT
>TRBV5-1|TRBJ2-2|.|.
CASSGGTAANTGELFF
TGCGCCAGCAGCGGCGGGACGGCCGCGAACACCGGGGAGCTGTTTTTT
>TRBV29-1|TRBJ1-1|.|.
CSVQGNTEAFF
TGCAGCGTACAGGGGAACACTGAAGCTTTCTTT
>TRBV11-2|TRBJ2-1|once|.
CASSSGFVSKGNEQFF
TGTGCCAGCAGCTCGGGTTTTGTATCTAAAGGAAATGAGCAGTTCTTC
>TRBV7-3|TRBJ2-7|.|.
CASSLTPGDSYEQYF
TGTGCCAGCAGCTTAACTCCAGGGGATTCCTACGAGCAGTACTTC
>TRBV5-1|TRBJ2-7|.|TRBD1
CASRRTPGQGSYEQYF
TGCGCCAGCAGACGAACGCCGGGACAGGGCTCCTACGAGCAGTACTTC
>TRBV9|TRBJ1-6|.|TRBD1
CASSITGESRRALHF
TGTGCCAGCAGCATCACAGGGGAGTCGCGTCGAGCCCTCCACTTT
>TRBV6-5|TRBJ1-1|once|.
CASSLQGTEAFF
TGTGCCAGCAGCCTCCAGGGGACTGAAGCTTTCTTT
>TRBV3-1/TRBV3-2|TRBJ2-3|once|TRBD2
CASSRLATDTQYF
TGTGCCAGCAGCCGACTAGCCACAGATACGCAGTATTTT
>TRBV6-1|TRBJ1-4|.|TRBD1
CASSVTGTGINEKLFF
TGTGCCAGCAGTGTCACCGGGACAGGGATTAATGAAAAACTGTTTTTT
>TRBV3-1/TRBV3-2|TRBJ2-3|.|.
CASSQGASAYTDTQYF
TGTGCCAGCAGCCAAGGGGCGTCAGCTTATACAGATACGCAGTATTTT
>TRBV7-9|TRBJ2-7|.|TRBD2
CASSPPRVAGTTPYEQYF
TGTGCCAGCAGCCCCCCCCGGGTAGCGGGAACAACCCCCTACGAGCAGTACTTC
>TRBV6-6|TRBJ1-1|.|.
CASRGGVTAGEAFF
TGTGCCAGCCGGGGGGGGGTAACCGCAGGGGAAGCTTTCTTT
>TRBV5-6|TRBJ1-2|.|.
CASSLGPSRASGGYTF
TGTGCCAGCAGCTTGGGACCTTCCCGAGCCTCGGGGGGCTACACCTTC
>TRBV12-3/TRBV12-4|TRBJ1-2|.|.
CASSLAGGGYTF
TGTGCCAGCAGTTTGGCTGGGGGCGGCTACACCTTC
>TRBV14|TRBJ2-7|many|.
CASSQRSDNEQYF
TGTGCCAGCAGCCAGAGGTCGGATAACGAGCAGTACTTC
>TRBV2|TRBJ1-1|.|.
CASSVGPEHSEAFF
TGTGCCAGCAGTGTGGGCCCAGAACATTCCGAAGCTTTCTTT
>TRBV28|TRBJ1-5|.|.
CASSLRRWEYSNQPQHF
TGTGCCAGCAGTTTAAGGCGATGGGAGTATAGCAATCAGCCCCAGCATTTT
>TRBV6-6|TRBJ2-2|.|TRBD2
CASSIGLAANTGELFF
TGTGCCAGCAGCATCGGACTAGCGGCCAACACCGGGGAGCTGTTTTTT
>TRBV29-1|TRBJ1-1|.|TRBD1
CSVRDSGANTEAFF
TGCAGCGTCCGGGACAGCGGAGCGAACACTGAAGCTTTCTTT
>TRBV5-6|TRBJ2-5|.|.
CASSPEWRDSLETQYF
TGTGCCAGCAGCCCGGAGTGGAGGGATTCGTTGGAGACCCAGTACTTC
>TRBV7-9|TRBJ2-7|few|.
CASSLSATEEQYF
TGTGCCAGCAGCTTGTCCGCTACAGAGGAGCAGTACTTC
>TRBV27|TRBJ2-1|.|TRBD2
CASSNSGSSYNEQFF
TGTGCCAGCAGTAATAGCGGGAGCTCCTACAATGAGCAGTTCTTC
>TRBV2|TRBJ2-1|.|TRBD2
CASRGGDGYEQFF
TGTGCCAGCAGGGGGGGGGACGGCTATGAGCAGTTCTTC
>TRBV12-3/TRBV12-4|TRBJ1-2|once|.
CASSFDSYYGYTF
TGTGCCAGCAGTTTCGACAGCTACTATGGCTACACCTTC
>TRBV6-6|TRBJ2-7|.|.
CASSYSWGAYEQYF
TGTGCCAGCAGTTACTCCTGGGGGGCCTACGAGCAGTACTTC
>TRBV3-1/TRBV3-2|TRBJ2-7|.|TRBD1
CASRTRDRPYEQYF
TGTGCCAGCAGAACTAGGGACAGGCCCTACGAGCAGTACTTC
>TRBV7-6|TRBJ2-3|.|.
CASSSPFDTQYF
TGTGCCAGCAGCTCTCCCTTCGATACGCAGTATTTT
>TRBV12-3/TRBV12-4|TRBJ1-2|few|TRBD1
CASSSGQARGYTF
TGTGCCAGCAGTTCCGGACAGGCTCGCGGCTACACCTTC
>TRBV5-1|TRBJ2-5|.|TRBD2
CASSLASSGRSQETQYF
TGCGCCAGCAGCCTTGCGTCTAGCGGGAGATCCCAAGAGACCCAGTACTTC
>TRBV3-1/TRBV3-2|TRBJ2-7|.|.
CASNPPTATYEQYF
TGTGCCAGCAACCCTCCGACAGCGACCTACGAGCAGTACTTC
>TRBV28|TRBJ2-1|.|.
CASSFAGTSSYNEQFF
TGTGCCAGCAGCTTTGCCGGGACATCCTCCTACAATGAGCAGTTCTTC